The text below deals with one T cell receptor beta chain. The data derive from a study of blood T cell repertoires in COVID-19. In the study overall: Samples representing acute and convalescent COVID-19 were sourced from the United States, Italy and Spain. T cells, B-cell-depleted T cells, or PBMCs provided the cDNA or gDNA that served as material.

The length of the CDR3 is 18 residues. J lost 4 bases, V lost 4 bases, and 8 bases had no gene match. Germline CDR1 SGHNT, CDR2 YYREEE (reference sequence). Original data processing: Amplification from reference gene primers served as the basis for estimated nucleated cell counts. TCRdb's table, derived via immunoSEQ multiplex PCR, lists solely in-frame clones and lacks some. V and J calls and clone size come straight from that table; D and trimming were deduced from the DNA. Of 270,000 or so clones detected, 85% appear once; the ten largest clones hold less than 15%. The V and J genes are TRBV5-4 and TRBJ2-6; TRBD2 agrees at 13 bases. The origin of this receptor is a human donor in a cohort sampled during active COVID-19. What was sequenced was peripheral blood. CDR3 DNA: TGTGCCAGCAGCCCGGGACTAGCGGGATCTCTGGGGGCCAACGTCCTGACTTTC. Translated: CASSPGLAGSLGANVLTF. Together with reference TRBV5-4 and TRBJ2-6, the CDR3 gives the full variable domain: ETGVTQSPTHLIKTRGQQVTLRCSSQSGHNTVSWYQQALGQGPQFIFQYYREEENGRGNFPPRFSGLQFPNYSSELNVNALELDDSALYLCASSPGLAGSLGANVLTFGAGSRLTVL.